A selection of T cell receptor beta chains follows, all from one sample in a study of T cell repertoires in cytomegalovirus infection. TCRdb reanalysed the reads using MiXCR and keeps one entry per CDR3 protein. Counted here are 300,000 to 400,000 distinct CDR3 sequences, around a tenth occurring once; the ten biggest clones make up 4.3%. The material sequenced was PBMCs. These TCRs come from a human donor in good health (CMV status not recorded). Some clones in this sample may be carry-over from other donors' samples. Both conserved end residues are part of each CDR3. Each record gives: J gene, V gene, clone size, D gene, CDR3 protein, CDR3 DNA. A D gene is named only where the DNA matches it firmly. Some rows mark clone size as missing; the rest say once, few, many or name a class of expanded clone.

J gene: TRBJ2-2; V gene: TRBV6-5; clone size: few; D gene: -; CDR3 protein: CASSYRHVANTGELFF; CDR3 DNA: TGTGCCAGCAGTTACCGTCATGTAGCGAACACCGGGGAGCTGTTTTTT
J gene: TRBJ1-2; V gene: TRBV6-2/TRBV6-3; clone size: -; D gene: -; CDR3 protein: CASRTPRDRNYGYTF; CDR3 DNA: TGTGCCAGCAGAACACCCCGAGACAGGAACTATGGCTACACCTTC
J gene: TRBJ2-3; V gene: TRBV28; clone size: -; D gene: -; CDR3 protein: CASSSPATLGDTQYF; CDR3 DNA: TGTGCCAGCAGTTCGCCGGCCACCCTAGGCGATACGCAGTATTTT
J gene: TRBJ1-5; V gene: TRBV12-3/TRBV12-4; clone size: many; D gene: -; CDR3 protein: CASSLWGPGRNQPQHF; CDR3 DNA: TGTGCCAGCAGTTTATGGGGGCCGGGGCGCAATCAGCCCCAGCATTTT
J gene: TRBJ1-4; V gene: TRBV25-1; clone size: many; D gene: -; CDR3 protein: CASSIAGEKLFF; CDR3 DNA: TGTGCCAGCAGTATCGCGGGTGAAAAACTGTTTTTT
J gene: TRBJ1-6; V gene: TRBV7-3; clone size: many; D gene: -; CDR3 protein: CASSLNGGSPLHF; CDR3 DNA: TGTGCCAGCAGCTTAAACGGGGGCTCACCCCTCCACTTT
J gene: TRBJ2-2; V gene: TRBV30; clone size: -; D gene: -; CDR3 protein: CAWIRTGAGELFF; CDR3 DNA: TGTGCCTGGATCCGGACCGGGGCCGGGGAGCTGTTTTTT
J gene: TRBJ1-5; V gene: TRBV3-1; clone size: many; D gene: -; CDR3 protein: CASSRGPGSNQPQHF; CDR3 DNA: TGTGCCAGCAGCCGGGGCCCAGGGAGCAATCAGCCCCAGCATTTT
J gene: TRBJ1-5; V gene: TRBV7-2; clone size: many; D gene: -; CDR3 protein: CASSPSALNQPQHF; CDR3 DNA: TGTGCCAGCAGCCCCTCAGCTCTCAATCAGCCCCAGCATTTT
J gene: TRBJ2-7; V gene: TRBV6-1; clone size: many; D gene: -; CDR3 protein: CASTPFRDNSYEQYF; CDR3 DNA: TGTGCCAGCACCCCTTTCCGGGACAACTCCTACGAGCAGTACTTC
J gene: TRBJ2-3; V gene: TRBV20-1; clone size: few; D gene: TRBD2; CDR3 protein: CSASRSGRARSTDTQYF; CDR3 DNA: TGCAGTGCCAGCCGTAGCGGGAGGGCCCGGAGCACAGATACGCAGTATTTT
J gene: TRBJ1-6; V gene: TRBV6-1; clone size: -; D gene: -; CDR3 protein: CASSLSGGFLINSPLHF; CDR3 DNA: TGTGCCAGCAGTCTTTCCGGGGGTTTTTTAATCAATTCACCCCTCCACTTT
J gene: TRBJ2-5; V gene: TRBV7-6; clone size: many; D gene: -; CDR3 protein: CASSSARETQYF; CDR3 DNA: TGTGCCAGCAGCTCCGCCCGAGAGACCCAGTACTTC
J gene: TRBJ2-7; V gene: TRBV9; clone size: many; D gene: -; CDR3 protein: CASSPQGRGAYEQYF; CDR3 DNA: TGTGCCAGCAGCCCCCAGGGTAGGGGGGCCTACGAGCAGTACTTC
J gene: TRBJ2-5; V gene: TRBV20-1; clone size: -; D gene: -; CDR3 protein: CSANKQANQETQYF; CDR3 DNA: TGCAGTGCAAATAAGCAGGCGAACCAAGAGACCCAGTACTTC
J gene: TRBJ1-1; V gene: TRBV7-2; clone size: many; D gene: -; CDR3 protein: CASSRDKNTEAFF; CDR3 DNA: TGTGCCAGCAGCCGTGACAAGAACACTGAAGCTTTCTTT
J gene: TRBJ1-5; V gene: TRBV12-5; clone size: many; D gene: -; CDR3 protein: CASGPTSGLALQPQHF; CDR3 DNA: TGTGCTAGTGGGCCAACCTCCGGCCTTGCTCTTCAGCCCCAGCATTTT
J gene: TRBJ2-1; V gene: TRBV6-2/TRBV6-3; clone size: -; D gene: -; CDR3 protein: CASSPLGGHGGFYNEQFF; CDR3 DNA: TGTGCCAGCAGTCCACTCGGGGGTCACGGCGGATTCTACAATGAGCAGTTCTTC
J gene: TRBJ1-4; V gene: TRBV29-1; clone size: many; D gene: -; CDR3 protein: CSVVSGDKLFF; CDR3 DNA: TGCAGCGTTGTATCAGGGGACAAACTGTTTTTT
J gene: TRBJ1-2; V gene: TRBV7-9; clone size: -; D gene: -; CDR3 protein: CASSLWTAPYGYTF; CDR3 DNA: TGTGCCAGCAGCTTATGGACAGCCCCCTATGGCTACACCTTC
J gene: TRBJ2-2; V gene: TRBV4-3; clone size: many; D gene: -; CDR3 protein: CASSQDSRLLPGELFF; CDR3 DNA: TGCGCCAGCAGCCAAGATAGCAGGCTTTTGCCCGGGGAGCTGTTTTTT
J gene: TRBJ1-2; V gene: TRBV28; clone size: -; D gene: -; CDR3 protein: CASRAAGVYGYTF; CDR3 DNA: TGTGCCAGCAGGGCCGCTGGGGTCTATGGCTACACCTTC
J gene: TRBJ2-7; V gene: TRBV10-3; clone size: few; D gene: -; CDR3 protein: CAIGKTGTVSYEQYF; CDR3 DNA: TGTGCCATCGGGAAAACCGGGACCGTCTCCTACGAGCAGTACTTC
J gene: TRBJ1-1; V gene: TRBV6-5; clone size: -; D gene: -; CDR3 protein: CASSYFGGADTEAFF; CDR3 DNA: TGTGCCAGCAGTTACTTCGGGGGGGCGGACACTGAAGCTTTCTTT
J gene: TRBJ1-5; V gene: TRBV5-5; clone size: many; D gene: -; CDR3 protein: CASSSHGGALSNQPQHF; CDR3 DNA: TGTGCCAGCAGCTCGCACGGGGGGGCCCTAAGCAATCAGCCCCAGCATTTT
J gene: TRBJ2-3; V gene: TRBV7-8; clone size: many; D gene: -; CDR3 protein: CASRLPDSPITDTQYF; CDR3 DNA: TGTGCCAGCAGATTGCCCGACAGTCCTATCACAGATACGCAGTATTTT
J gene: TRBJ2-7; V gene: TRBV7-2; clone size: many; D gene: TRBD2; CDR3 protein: CASRGPGLAGGSSYEQYF; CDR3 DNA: TGTGCCAGCAGGGGCCCGGGACTAGCGGGGGGTTCTTCCTACGAGCAGTACTTC
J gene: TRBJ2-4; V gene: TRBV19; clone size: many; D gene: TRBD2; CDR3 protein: CASSMGSSGDGNIQYF; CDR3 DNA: TGTGCCAGTAGTATGGGATCTAGCGGGGATGGAAACATTCAGTACTTC
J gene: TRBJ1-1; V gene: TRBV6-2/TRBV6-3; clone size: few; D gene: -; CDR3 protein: CASSSGHLGVNTEAFF; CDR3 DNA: TGTGCCAGCAGTTCGGGACATTTGGGAGTGAACACTGAAGCTTTCTTT
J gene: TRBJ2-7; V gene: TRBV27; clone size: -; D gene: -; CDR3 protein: CASSLNILNSYEQYF; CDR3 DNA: TGTGCCAGCAGTTTGAACATACTCAACTCCTACGAGCAGTACTTC
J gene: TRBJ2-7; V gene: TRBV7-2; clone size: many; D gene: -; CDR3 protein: CASSFDAAPGREQYF; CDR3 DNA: TGTGCCAGCAGCTTTGATGCGGCACCCGGCAGAGAGCAGTACTTC
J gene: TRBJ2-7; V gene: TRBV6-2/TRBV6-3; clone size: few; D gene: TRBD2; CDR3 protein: CASSYTSRGGGPLYEQYF; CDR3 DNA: TGTGCCAGCAGTTACACCTCCCGGGGCGGGGGGCCCCTCTACGAGCAGTACTTC
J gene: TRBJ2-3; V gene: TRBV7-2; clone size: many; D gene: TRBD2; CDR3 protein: CASSLGLAGATDTQYF; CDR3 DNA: TGTGCCAGCAGCCTTGGACTAGCGGGAGCCACAGATACGCAGTATTTT
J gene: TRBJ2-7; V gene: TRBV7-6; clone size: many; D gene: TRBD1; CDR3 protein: CASSSSGTGSYEQYF; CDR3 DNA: TGTGCCAGCAGCTCATCAGGGACAGGCTCCTACGAGCAGTACTTC
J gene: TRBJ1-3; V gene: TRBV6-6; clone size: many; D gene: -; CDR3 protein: CASSYSESGNTIYF; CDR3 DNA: TGTGCCAGCAGTTACTCGGAATCTGGAAACACCATATATTTT
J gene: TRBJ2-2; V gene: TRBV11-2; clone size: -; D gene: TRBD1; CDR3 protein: CASTGIKDRGAGELFF; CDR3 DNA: TGTGCCAGCACGGGGATAAAAGACAGGGGGGCCGGGGAGCTGTTTTTT
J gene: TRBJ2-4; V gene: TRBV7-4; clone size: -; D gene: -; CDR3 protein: CASNRVSTGDIQYF; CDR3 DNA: TGTGCCAGCAACCGAGTCTCCACCGGGGACATTCAGTACTTC
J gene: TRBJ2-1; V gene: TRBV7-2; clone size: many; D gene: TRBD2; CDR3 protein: CASSLLSFAGARNEQFF; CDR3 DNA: TGTGCCAGCAGCTTACTCTCCTTCGCGGGAGCGCGCAATGAGCAGTTCTTC
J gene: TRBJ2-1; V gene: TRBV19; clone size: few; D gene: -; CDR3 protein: CASSESFGLIYEQFF; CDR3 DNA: TGTGCCAGTAGTGAATCATTCGGACTAATCTATGAGCAGTTCTTC